This is a list of T cell receptor beta chains from one sample in a study of blood T cell repertoires in COVID-19. Produced via immunoSEQ multiplex PCR; TCRdb's table is partial and in-frame only. The sample holds about 73,000 clones, 75% to 90% seen once. The source material was peripheral blood. Receptor source: a man older than 75 with acute or convalescent COVID-19. The CDR3 runs from the conserved cysteine through the conserved F or W. The D gene is left open where the match is weak. Expanded clones are given a class, and other clones once, few, many or no size at all.

NA | TRBJ1-4 | NA | 12 | TRBV15 | CATSREQEKLFF | TGTGCCACCAGCAGAGAGCAGGAAAAACTGTTTTTT
NA | TRBJ2-7 | NA | 17 | TRBV6-2/TRBV6-3 | CASSYSIGGHTDYEQYF | TGTGCCAGCAGTTACTCGATTGGCGGACATACAGATTACGAGCAGTACTTC
NA | TRBJ1-3 | NA | 16 | TRBV28 | CASSLFVGQAGNTIYF | TGTGCCAGCAGTTTATTTGTTGGGCAGGCTGGAAACACCATATATTTT
TRBD2 | TRBJ2-3 | few | 16 | TRBV4-2 | CASSQETGGPPDTQYF | TGTGCCAGCAGCCAAGAAACGGGGGGGCCCCCAGATACGCAGTATTTT
NA | TRBJ1-6 | NA | 15 | TRBV6-1 | CASSDEGGVYSPLHF | TGTGCCAGCAGTGATGAAGGCGGGGTGTATTCACCCCTCCACTTT
NA | TRBJ2-1 | NA | 14 | TRBV25-1 | CASSEERGWNEQFF | TGTGCCAGCAGTGAAGAACGAGGATGGAATGAGCAGTTCTTC
NA | TRBJ1-2 | NA | 14 | TRBV2 | CASILDGNSYGYTF | TGTGCCAGCATACTGGACGGGAATTCTTATGGCTACACCTTC
NA | TRBJ2-3 | NA | 13 | TRBV5-1 | CASQYQGDDTQYF | TGCGCCAGCCAATATCAGGGTGATGATACGCAGTATTTT
TRBD2 | TRBJ2-3 | once | 18 | TRBV6-2/TRBV6-3 | CASSYSSSGGDSTDTQYF | TGTGCCAGCAGTTACTCCTCTAGCGGGGGGGATAGCACAGATACGCAGTATTTT
NA | TRBJ1-6 | NA | 13 | TRBV30 | CAWGQGGNSPLHF | TGTGCCTGGGGGCAGGGAGGGAATTCACCCCTCCACTTT
TRBD1 | TRBJ2-5 | NA | 16 | TRBV10-1 | CASRDPGQGPQETQYF | TGCGCCAGCAGGGATCCGGGACAGGGCCCACAAGAGACCCAGTACTTC
TRBD1 | TRBJ1-1 | once | 12 | TRBV10-1 | CASSGGTGEAFF | TGCGCCAGCAGTGGGGGGACAGGGGAAGCTTTCTTT
TRBD1 | TRBJ1-2 | NA | 13 | TRBV6-4 | CASRGTGGLGYTF | TGTGCCAGCAGAGGGACAGGGGGCCTCGGCTACACCTTC